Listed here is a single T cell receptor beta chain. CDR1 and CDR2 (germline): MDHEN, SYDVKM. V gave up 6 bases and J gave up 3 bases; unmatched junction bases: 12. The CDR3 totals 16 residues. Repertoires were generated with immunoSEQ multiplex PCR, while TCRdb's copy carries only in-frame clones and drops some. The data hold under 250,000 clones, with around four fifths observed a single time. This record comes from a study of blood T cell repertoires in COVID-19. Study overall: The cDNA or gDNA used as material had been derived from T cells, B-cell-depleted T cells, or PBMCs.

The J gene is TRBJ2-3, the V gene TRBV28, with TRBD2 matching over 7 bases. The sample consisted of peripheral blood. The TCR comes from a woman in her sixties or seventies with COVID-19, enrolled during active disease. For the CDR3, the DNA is TGTGCCAGCAGAGCCGGGACTAAAGTTTATACAGATACGCAGTATTTT. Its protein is CASRAGTKVYTDTQYF.